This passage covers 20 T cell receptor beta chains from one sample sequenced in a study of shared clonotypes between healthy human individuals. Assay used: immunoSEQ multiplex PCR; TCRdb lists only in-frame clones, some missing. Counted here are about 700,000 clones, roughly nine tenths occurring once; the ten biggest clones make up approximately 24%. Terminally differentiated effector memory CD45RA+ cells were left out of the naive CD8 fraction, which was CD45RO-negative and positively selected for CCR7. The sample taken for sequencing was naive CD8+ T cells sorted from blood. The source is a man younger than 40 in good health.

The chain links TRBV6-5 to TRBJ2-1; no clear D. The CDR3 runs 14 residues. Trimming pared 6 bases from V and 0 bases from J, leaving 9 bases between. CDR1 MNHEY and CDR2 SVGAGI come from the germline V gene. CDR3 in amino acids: CASRAPSSYNEQFF. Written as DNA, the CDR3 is TGTGCCAGCAGAGCCCCTAGCTCCTACAATGAGCAGTTCTTC.

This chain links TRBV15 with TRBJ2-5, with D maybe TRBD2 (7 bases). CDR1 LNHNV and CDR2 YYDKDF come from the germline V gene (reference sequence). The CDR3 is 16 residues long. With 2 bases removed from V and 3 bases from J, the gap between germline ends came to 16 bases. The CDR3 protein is CATSRRATGREETQYF. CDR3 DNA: TGTGCCACCAGCAGACGTGCTACAGGGAGGGAAGAGACCCAGTACTTC.

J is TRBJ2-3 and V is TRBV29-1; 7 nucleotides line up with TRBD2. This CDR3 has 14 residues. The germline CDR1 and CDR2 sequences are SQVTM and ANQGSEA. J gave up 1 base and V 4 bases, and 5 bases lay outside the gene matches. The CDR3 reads CSVVLAGGTDTQYF. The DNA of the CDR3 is TGCAGCGTTGTACTTGCGGGAGGCACAGATACGCAGTATTTT.

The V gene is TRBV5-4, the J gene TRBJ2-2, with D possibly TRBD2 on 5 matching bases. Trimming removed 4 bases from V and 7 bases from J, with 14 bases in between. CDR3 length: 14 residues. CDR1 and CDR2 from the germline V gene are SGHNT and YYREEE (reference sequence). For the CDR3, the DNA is TGTGCCAGCAGCCGGGATGGGGTCATCGGGGAGCTGTTTTTT. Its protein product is CASSRDGVIGELFF.

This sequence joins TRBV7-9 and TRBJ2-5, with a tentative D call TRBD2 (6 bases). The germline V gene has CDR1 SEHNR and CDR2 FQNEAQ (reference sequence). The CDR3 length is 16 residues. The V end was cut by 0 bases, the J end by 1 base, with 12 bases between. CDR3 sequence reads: CASSLAPGTVQETQYF. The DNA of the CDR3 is TGTGCCAGCAGCTTAGCGCCCGGGACTGTCCAAGAGACCCAGTACTTC.

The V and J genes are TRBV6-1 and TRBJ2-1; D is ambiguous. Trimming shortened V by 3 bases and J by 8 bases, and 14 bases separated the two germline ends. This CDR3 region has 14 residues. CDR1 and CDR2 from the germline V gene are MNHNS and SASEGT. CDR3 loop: CASSDWTAADEQFF. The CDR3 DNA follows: TGTGCCAGCAGTGACTGGACCGCTGCGGATGAGCAGTTCTTC.

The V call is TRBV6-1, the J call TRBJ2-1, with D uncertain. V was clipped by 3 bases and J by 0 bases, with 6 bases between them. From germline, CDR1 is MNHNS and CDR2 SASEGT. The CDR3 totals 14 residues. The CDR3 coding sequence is TGTGCCAGCAGTGAGTTGAGCTCCTACAATGAGCAGTTCTTC. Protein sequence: CASSELSSYNEQFF.

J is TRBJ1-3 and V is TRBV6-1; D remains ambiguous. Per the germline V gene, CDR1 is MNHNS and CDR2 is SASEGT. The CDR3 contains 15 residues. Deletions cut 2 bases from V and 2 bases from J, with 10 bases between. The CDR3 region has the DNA TGTGCCAGCAGTGAATTCTGGGCAACTGGAAACACCATATATTTT. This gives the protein CASSEFWATGNTIYF.

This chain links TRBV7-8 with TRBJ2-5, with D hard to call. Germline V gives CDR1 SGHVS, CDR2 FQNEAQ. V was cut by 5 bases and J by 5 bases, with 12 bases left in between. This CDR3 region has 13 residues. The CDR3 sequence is CASSGSSTETQYF. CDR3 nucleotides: TGTGCCAGCAGCGGGTCGTCGACCGAGACCCAGTACTTC.

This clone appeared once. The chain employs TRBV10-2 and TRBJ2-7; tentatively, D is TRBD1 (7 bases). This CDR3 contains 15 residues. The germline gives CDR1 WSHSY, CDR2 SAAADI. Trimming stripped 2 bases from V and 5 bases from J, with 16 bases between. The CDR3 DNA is TGCGCCAGCAGTGAGGCCAGGGGGGTTTCTCACGAGCAGTACTTC. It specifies CASSEARGVSHEQYF.

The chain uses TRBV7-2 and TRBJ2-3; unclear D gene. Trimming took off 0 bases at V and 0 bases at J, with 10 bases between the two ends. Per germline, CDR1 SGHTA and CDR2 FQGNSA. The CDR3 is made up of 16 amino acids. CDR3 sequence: CASSLAVLASTDTQYF. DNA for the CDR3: TGTGCCAGCAGCTTAGCGGTTTTGGCTAGCACAGATACGCAGTATTTT.

CDR3 sequence (DNA): TGTGCCAGCAGTTCCGCCGGTCTCCGGTCCACCGGGGAGCTGTTTTTT. Amino acids: CASSSAGLRSTGELFF. The rearrangement joins TRBV7-9 to TRBJ2-2; D uncertain. The germline V and J ends were trimmed by 6 bases and 4 bases, with 18 bases remaining between them. CDR3 size: 16 residues. Germline V gives CDR1 SEHNR, CDR2 FQNEAQ (reference sequence).

CDR3 in amino acids: CASISWGTSSYNEQFF. In nucleotides, the CDR3 is TGTGCCAGCATCTCATGGGGGACCAGCTCCTACAATGAGCAGTTCTTC. The V gene is TRBV7-6, the J gene TRBJ2-1; possibly TRBD1 or TRBD2 for D (5 bases each). Germline V gene data show CDR1 as SGHVS and CDR2 as FNYEAQ. V dropped 7 bases and J dropped 0 bases, with 16 bases sitting between them. This CDR3 is 16 amino acids long.

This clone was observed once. The CDR3 loop reads CASSGSGVRNEQFF. DNA for the CDR3: TGTGCCAGCAGCGGTTCAGGGGTTCGGAATGAGCAGTTCTTC. This chain links TRBV9 with TRBJ2-1, with a possible D match to TRBD1 (6 bases). Deletions cut 3 bases from V and 7 bases from J, with 14 bases between. Germline values: CDR1 SGDLS, CDR2 YYNGEE. The CDR3 runs 14 residues.

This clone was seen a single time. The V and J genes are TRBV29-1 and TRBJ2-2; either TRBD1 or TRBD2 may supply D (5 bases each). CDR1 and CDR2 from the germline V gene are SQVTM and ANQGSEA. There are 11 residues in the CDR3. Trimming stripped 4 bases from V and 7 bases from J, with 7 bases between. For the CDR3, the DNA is TGCAGCGTTGGGGGGATCGGGGAGCTGTTTTTT. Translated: CSVGGIGELFF.

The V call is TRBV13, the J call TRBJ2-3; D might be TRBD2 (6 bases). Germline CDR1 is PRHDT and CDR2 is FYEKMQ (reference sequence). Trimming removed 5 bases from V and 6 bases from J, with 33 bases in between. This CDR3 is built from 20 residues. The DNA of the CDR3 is TGTGCCAGCAGCAACGCACCCCTTTTAGCCGGAGGGCCCCCTTCGGATACGCAGTATTTT. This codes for CASSNAPLLAGGPPSDTQYF.

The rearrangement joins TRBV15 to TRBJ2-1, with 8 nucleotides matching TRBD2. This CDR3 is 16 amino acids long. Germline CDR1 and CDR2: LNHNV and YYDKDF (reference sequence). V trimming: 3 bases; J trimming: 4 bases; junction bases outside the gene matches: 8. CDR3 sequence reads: CATSRSAGGWYNEQFF. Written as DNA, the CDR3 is TGTGCCACCAGCAGGAGTGCGGGAGGATGGTACAATGAGCAGTTCTTC.

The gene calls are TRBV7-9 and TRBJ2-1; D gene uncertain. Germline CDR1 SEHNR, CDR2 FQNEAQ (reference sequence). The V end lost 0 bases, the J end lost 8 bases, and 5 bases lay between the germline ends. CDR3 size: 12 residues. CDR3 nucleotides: TGTGCCAGCAGCTTAGCTAGGTATGAGCAGTTCTTC. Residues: CASSLARYEQFF.

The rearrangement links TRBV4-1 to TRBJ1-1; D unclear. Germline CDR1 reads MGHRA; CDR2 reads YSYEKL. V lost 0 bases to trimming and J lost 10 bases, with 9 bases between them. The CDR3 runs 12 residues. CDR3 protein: CASSQDRIGAFF. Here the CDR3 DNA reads TGCGCCAGCAGCCAAGATCGAATAGGAGCTTTCTTT.

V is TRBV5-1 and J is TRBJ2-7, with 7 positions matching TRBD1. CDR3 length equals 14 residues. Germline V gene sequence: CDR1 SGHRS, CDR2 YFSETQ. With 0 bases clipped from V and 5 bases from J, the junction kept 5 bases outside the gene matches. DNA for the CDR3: TGCGCCAGCAGCTTGGGACAGGGACGGGACGAGCAGTACTTC. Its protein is CASSLGQGRDEQYF.